This TCR beta chain was sequenced during a study of molecular identifiers for immune sequencing clone quantification. Across the study: With replicates, the RNA of around 20,000 or 100,000 naive CD8 cells was split five ways and four were sequenced. Regarding the study as a whole: Clone sizes could be underestimated for highly expanded clones when identical TCR molecules share a barcode.

Previously described methods and listed TCR primers were used for bulk TCR libraries. Via MiXCR, TCRdb re-called the PCR reads, giving one row per CDR3 protein. There are some 320,000 distinct CDR3 sequences in the sample; about 22% occur only once, and around 0.7% lies in the top ten. This CDR3 region has 13 residues. V was clipped by 3 bases and J by 2 bases, with 8 bases between them. CDR1 is DFQATT, CDR2 SNEGSKA, per germline (reference sequence). Researchers sorted naive CD8 T cells as cells that were CD8+CD4-CCR7+CD45RA+. The sample holds many counts of this clonotype. Its antigen is not identified.

Specimen: naive CD8+ T cells from blood, with Jurkat cell RNA spiked in. Subset indicated: FACS-sorted CD8+CD4-CCR7+CD45RA+ naive T cells. This rearrangement joins TRBV20-1 to TRBJ2-4; no definite D call. This TCR was recovered from a human donor in good health. Some libraries in this study had Jurkat cell RNA spiked in. CDR3: CSASPPTKNIQYF. CDR3 in DNA: TGCAGTGCTAGTCCGCCCACCAAAAACATTCAGTACTTC.